This record covers a single T cell receptor (beta chain). These data belong to a study of blood T cell repertoires in COVID-19. With 0 bases removed from V and 3 bases from J, the gap between germline ends came to 21 bases. Germline assignment: CDR1 SGHNT and CDR2 YYREEE (reference sequence). CDR3 size: 18 residues. The protocol was immunoSEQ multiplex PCR, while the TCRdb copy is restricted to in-frame clones and leaves out a portion. The sample yields approximately 100,000 clones, approximately 89% seen once. Source material: peripheral blood. The V call is TRBV5-4, the J call TRBJ1-1; tentative D call: TRBD1 (6 bases). This clonotype was obtained from a woman at least 80 years old in a cohort sampled during active COVID-19. CDR3 amino acids: CASSLDSVRGTRDTEAFF. CDR3 nucleotides: TGTGCCAGCAGCTTGGATTCTGTCAGGGGAACTCGGGACACTGAAGCTTTCTTT.